Listed here are 6 T cell receptor beta chains from one sample, sequenced in a study of PD-1 blockade in classical Hodgkin lymphoma. The assay was immunoSEQ multiplex PCR, and TCRdb's table has in-frame clones only and misses some. The table has about 97,000 clones, 65% to 85% seen once. Every one of the patients relapsed after autologous stem cell transplantation (brentuximab vedotin exposure was variable). This material consisted of peripheral blood mononuclear cells (PBMCs), taken at baseline. The receptors stem from a human donor with classical Hodgkin lymphoma.

The chain has TRBV4-1 and TRBJ1-1, with TRBD1 as a possible D gene (6 bases). This CDR3 comprises 17 residues. Looked up from germline, CDR1 is MGHRA and CDR2 is YSYEKL. With 4 bases removed from V and 3 bases from J, the gap between germline ends came to 21 bases. The chain's CDR3 is CASSRTRTASLDTEAFF. CDR3 in DNA: TGCGCCAGCAGCCGCACCCGGACAGCCTCTTTGGACACTGAAGCTTTCTTT.

This chain links TRBV28 with TRBJ2-3, with 10 bases identical to TRBD2. The CDR3 contains 15 residues. V gave up 7 bases and J gave up 1 base; unmatched junction bases: 5. CDR1 and CDR2 from the germline V gene are MDHEN and SYDVKM. The CDR3 coding sequence is TGTGCCAGCACAGGGACTAGCGAGGGCACAGATACGCAGTATTTT. It is translated as CASTGTSEGTDTQYF. The whole variable domain, filled in from reference TRBV28 and TRBJ2-3, reads DVKVTQSSRYLVKRTGEKVFLECVQDMDHENMFWYRQDPGLGLRLIYFSYDVKMKEKGDIPEGYSVSREKKERFSLILESASTNQTSMYLCASTGTSEGTDTQYFGPGTRLTVL.

The rearrangement links TRBV5-8 to TRBJ1-5, with 9 nucleotides matching TRBD1. The CDR3 loop spans 13 amino acids. After removal of 8 bases from V and 6 bases from J, the junction contained 6 bases not matched to a gene. CDR1 is SGHTS, CDR2 YDEGEE, per germline. This chain's CDR3 is CASGTGSLQPQHF. The CDR3 bases are TGTGCCAGTGGGACAGGGTCTCTTCAGCCCCAGCATTTT. The whole variable domain, filled in from reference TRBV5-8 and TRBJ1-5, reads EAGVTQSPTHLIKTRGQQATLRCSPISGHTSVYWYQQALGLGLQFLLWYDEGEERNRGNFPPRFSGRQFPNYSSELNVNALELEDSALYLCASGTGSLQPQHFGDGTRLSIL.

This clone was seen a handful of times. The chain has TRBV11-3 and TRBJ2-2, with D possibly matching TRBD1 (6 bases). This CDR3 has 15 residues. V gave up 4 bases and J gave up 5 bases, with 14 bases separating them. Looked up from germline, CDR1 is SGHNT and CDR2 is YENEEA. CDR3 sequence reads: CASSSRDKFTGELFF. CDR3 coding DNA: TGTGCCAGCAGCTCCCGGGACAAATTTACCGGGGAGCTGTTTTTT.

This chain links TRBV4-3 with TRBJ1-4; D is possibly TRBD1 (6 bases). The CDR3 sequence is 15 residues long. CDR1 is LGHNA, CDR2 YSLEER, per germline. V lost 0 bases and J 8 bases, leaving 13 bases between the germline ends. CDR3 DNA: TGCGCCAGCAGCCAAGACTGGGGGCGAGGGGAAAAACTGTTTTTT. This codes for CASSQDWGRGEKLFF.

The chain links TRBV9 to TRBJ1-2; D unclear. Per the germline V gene, CDR1 is SGDLS and CDR2 is YYNGEE. V was clipped by 3 bases and J by 0 bases, with 15 bases between them. The CDR3 is 16 amino acids. The CDR3 DNA follows: TGTGCCAGCAGCGCGTCAGCGGGAGCCGCTAACTATGGCTACACCTTC. Translating gives CASSASAGAANYGYTF.